This entry is about one TCR beta chain. Its antigen is still unknown. This specimen belongs to a study of beta chain features in type 1 diabetes. The study's findings and limits: In these data, an HLA type influence on TCRB rearrangement remained unresolved.

Germline CDR1 reads MGHDK; CDR2 reads SYGVNS. V was shortened by 6 bases and J by 5 bases, with 8 bases between the two germline ends. The CDR3 spans 13 residues. Reverse transcribing all isolated RNA meant expressed TCRB transcripts were sequenced. Approximately 3.5 million reads was the average for naive, central memory and regulatory T cell samples. TCRdb's copy holds only in-frame clones and misses some; the assay was immunoSEQ multiplex PCR. The sample lists 200,000 to 250,000 clones; 27% were seen once. This clonotype originated in a man aged 30 to 45 in good health. The V gene is TRBV25-1, the J gene TRBJ1-6; D remains ambiguous. Sequenced sample: central memory CD4+ T cells from blood. The CDR3 nucleotides read TGTGCCAGCAGCCGGGCCGATAATTCACCCCTCCACTTT. It translates to CASSRADNSPLHF.